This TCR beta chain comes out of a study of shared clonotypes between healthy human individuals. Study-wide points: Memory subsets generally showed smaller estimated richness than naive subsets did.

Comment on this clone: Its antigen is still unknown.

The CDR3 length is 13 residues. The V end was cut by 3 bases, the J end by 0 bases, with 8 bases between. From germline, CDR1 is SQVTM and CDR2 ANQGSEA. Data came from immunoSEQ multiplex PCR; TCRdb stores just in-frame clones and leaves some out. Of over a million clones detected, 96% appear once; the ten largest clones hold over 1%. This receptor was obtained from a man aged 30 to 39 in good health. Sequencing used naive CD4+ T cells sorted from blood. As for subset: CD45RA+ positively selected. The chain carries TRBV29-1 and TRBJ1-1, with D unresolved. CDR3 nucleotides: TGCAGCGTTGACCAAACAGTGAACACTGAAGCTTTCTTT. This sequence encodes CSVDQTVNTEAFF.